This TCR beta chain is from a study of blood T cell repertoires in COVID-19. Study as a whole: T cells, B-cell-depleted T cells, or PBMCs supplied cDNA or gDNA.

Germline CDR1 reads SQVTM; CDR2 reads ANQGSEA. J was trimmed by 4 bases and V by 5 bases; bases with no gene match: 8. The CDR3 contains 15 residues. This clone came up a few times. Clones were sequenced by immunoSEQ multiplex PCR, and TCRdb holds only the in-frame ones, with some missing. The sample includes approximately 200,000 clones, approximately 90% of them seen just once. Recruitment covered fewer than 25 US areas and drew participants whose ages spanned 18 to 89 years. The material sequenced was PBMCs or T cells enriched from blood (not recorded which). The clonotype comes from a man in his thirties or forties who had recovered from COVID-19. The chain has TRBV29-1 and TRBJ1-3; 10 nucleotides agree with TRBD1. The CDR3 loop is CSVSRQGAGGNTIYF. The CDR3 DNA reads TGCAGCGTTAGCCGACAGGGGGCAGGGGGAAACACCATATATTTT.